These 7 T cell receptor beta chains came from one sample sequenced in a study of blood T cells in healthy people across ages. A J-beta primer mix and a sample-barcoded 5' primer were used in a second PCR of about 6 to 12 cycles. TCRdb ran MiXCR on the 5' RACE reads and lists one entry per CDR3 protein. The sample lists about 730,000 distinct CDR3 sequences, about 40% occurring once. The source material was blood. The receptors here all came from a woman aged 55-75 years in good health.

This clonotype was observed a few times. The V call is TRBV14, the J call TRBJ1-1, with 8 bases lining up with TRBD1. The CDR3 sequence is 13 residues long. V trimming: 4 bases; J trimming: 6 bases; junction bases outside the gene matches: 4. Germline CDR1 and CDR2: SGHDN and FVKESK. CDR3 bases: TGTGCCAGCAGCCCGAGGACAGGGTCTGAAGCTTTCTTT. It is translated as CASSPRTGSEAFF. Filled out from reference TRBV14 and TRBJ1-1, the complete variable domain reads EAGVTQFPSHSVIEKGQTVTLRCDPISGHDNLYWYRRVMGKEIKFLLHFVKESKQDESGMPNNRFLAERTGGTYSTLKVQPAELEDSGVYFCASSPRTGSEAFFGQGTRLTVV.

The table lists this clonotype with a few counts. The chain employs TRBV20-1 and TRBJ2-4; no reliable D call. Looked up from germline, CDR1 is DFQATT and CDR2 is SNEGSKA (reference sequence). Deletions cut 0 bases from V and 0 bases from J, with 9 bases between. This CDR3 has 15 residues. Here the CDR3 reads CSARDVGVAKNIQYF. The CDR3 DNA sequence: TGCAGTGCTAGAGATGTTGGGGTAGCCAAAAACATTCAGTACTTC.

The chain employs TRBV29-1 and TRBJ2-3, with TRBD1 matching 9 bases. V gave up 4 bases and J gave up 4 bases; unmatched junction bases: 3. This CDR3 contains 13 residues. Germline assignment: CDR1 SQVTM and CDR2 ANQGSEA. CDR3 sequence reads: CSVGDRDPDTQYF. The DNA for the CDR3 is TGCAGCGTTGGGGACAGGGACCCAGATACGCAGTATTTT.

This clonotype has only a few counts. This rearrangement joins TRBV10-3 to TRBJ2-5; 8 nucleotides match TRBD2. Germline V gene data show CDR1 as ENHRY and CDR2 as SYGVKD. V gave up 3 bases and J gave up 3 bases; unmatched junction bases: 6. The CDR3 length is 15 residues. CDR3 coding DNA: TGTGCCATCAGTGAAGCAGCGGGAGTAGAAGAGACCCAGTACTTC. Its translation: CAISEAAGVEETQYF.

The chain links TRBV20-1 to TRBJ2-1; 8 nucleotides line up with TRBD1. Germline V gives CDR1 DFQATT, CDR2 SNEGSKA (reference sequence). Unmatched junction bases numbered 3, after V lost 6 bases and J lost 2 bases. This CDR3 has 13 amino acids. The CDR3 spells CSAWTGTYNEQFF. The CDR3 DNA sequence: TGCAGTGCCTGGACAGGGACCTACAATGAGCAGTTCTTC.

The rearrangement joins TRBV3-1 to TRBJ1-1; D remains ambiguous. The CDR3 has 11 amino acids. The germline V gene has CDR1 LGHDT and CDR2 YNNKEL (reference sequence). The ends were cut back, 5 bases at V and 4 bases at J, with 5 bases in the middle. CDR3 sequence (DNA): TGTGCCAGCAGCGCAGTCACTGAAGCTTTCTTT. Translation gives CASSAVTEAFF. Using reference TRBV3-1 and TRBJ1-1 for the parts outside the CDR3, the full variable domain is DTAVSQTPKYLVTQMGNDKSIKCEQNLGHDTMYWYKQDSKKFLKIMFSYNNKELIINETVPNRFSPKSPDKAHLNLHINSLELGDSAVYFCASSAVTEAFFGQGTRLTVV.

CDR3: CASTREVGEQFF. CDR3 DNA sequence: TGTGCCAGCACCAGGGAGGTTGGAGAGCAGTTCTTC. The V call is TRBV7-9, the J call TRBJ2-1; D might be TRBD2 (6 bases). This CDR3 region has 12 residues. V gave up 7 bases and J gave up 10 bases, with 14 bases separating them. CDR1 SEHNR and CDR2 FQNEAQ come from the germline V gene (reference sequence).